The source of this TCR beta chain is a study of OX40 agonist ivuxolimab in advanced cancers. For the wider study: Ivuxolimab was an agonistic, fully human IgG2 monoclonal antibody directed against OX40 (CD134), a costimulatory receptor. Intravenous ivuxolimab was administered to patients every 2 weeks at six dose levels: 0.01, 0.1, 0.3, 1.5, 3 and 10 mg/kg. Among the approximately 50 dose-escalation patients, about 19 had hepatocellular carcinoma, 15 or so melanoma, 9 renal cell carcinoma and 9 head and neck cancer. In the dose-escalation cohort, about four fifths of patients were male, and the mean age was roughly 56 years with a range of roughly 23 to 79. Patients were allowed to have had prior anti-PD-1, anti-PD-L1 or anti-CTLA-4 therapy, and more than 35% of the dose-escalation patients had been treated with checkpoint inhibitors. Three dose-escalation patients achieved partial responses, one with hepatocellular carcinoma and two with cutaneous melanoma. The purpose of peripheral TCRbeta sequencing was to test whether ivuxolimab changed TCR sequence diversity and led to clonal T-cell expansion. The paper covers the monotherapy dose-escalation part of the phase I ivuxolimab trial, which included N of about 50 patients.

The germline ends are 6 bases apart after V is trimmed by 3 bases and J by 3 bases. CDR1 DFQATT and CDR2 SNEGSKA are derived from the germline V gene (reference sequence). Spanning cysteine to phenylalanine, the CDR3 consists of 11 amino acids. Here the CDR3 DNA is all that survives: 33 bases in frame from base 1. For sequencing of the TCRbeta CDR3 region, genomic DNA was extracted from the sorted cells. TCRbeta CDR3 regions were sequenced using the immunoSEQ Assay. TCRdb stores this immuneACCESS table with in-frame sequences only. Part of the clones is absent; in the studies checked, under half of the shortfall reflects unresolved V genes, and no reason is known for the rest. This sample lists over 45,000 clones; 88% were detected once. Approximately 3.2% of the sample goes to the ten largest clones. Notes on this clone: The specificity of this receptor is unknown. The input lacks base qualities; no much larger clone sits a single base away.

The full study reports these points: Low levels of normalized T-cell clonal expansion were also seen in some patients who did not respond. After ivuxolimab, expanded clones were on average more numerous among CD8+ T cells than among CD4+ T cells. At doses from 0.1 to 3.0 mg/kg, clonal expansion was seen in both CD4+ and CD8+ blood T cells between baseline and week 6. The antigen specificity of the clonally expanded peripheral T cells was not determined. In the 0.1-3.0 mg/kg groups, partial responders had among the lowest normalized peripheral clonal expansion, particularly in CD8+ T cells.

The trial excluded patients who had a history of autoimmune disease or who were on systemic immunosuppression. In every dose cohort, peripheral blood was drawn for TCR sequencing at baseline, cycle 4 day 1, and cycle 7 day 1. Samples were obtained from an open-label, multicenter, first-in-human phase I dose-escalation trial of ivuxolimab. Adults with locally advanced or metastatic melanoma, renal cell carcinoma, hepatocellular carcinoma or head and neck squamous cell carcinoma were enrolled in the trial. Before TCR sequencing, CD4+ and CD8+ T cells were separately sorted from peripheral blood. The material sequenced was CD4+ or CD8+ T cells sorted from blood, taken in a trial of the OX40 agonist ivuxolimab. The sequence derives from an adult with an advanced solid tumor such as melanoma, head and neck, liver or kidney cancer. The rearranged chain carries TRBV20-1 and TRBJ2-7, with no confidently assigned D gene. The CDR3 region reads CSARTNYEQYF. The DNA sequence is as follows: TGCAGTGCTAGGACCAACTACGAGCAGTACTTC.